The source of this TCR beta chain is a study of yellow fever vaccine responses in identical twins. V was shortened by 0 bases and J by 4 bases, with 10 bases between the two germline ends. This CDR3 has 15 amino acids. CDR1 and CDR2 (germline): SGHTA, FQGNSA. Study-wide findings and caveats: The authors reported partly convergent, partly personalized vaccine responses in identical twins.

With respect to this clonotype: Its antigen is undetermined.

MiXCR was run by TCRdb on the RT-PCR reads, yielding one entry per CDR3 protein. Of some 35,000 distinct CDR3 sequences listed, about three fifths are singletons. The sequenced sample was T cells from blood (PBMCs), unsorted or a sorted subset (not recorded which), obtained before or after yellow fever vaccination (not recorded which). This sequence was found in a woman aged 18-29 years who received the yellow fever vaccine. The chain links TRBV7-2 to TRBJ2-1; no clear D. The CDR3 bases are TGTGCCAGCAGCTTAGCCAATACACTTTACAATGAGCAGTTCTTC. This gives the protein CASSLANTLYNEQFF.